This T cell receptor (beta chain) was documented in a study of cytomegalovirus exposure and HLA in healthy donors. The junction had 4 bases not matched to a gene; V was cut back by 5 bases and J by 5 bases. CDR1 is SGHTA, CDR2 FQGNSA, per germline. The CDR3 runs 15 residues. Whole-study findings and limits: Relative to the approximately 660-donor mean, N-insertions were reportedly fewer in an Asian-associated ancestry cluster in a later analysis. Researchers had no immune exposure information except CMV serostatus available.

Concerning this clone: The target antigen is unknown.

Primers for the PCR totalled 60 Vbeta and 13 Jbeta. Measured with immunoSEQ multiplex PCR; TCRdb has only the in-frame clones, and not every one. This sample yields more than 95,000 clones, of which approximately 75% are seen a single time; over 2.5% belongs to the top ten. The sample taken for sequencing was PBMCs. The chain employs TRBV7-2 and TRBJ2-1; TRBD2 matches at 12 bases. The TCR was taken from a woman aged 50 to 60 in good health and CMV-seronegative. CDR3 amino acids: CASSRRLAGDNEQFF. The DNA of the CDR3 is TGTGCCAGCAGCAGACGACTAGCGGGGGACAATGAGCAGTTCTTC.